Below are 17 T cell receptor beta chains sequenced from a single sample in a study of CD8+ T cells in alopecia areata. Following RNA extraction, reverse transcription yielded cDNA that acted as the sequencing template. Only in-frame clones appear in the TCRdb table, and some are missing; sequencing was by immunoSEQ multiplex PCR. The sample shows around 200,000 clones, about 60% of them seen only once. Treatment described: oral pan-JAK inhibitor, 5-10 mg twice daily. The sample here was CD4+ T cells sorted from blood, taken at week 4, from a patient treated with tofacitinib. Every receptor here comes from a human donor with alopecia areata.

The genes are TRBV30 and TRBJ2-1, with 8 bases matching TRBD2. The germline gives CDR1 GTSNPN, CDR2 SVGIG (reference sequence). The length of the CDR3 is 15 residues. Trimming cost V 1 base and J 2 bases; bases outside gene matches: 4. CDR3 region: CAWSELADTYNEQFF. CDR3 in DNA: TGTGCCTGGAGTGAACTAGCGGACACCTACAATGAGCAGTTCTTC.

This chain connects TRBV30 to TRBJ2-7; 7 nucleotides line up with TRBD1. Per germline, CDR1 GTSNPN and CDR2 SVGIG (reference sequence). The CDR3 has 14 amino acids. After removal of 2 bases from V and 2 bases from J, the junction contained 6 bases not matched to a gene. CDR3 sequence (DNA): TGTGCCTGGAGTCACAGGACAGGAGCCTACGAGCAGTACTTC. Translating it yields CAWSHRTGAYEQYF.

A few counts support this clone. The V call is TRBV7-6, the J call TRBJ2-7; D gene ambiguous. The CDR3 extends over 15 amino acids. Per the germline V gene, CDR1 is SGHVS and CDR2 is FNYEAQ. The V gene lost 1 base and the J gene lost 1 base, with 11 bases spanning the gap. The CDR3 protein is CASSLGALGSYEQYF. The CDR3 bases are TGTGCCAGCAGCTTAGGAGCCTTGGGTTCCTACGAGCAGTACTTC.

Only a few counts were recorded for this clone. The chain recombines TRBV4-1 with TRBJ1-2; 7 bases line up with TRBD1. The V segment lost 0 bases and the J segment 7 bases; nucleotides outside the gene matches: 8. CDR3 length: 15 residues. Germline lookup yields CDR1 MGHRA and CDR2 YSYEKL. The CDR3 is CASSQDPDRVVGYTF. The CDR3 DNA reads TGCGCCAGCAGCCAAGACCCTGACAGGGTGGTTGGCTACACCTTC.

The rearrangement links TRBV2 to TRBJ2-1; 8 bases are a match to TRBD2. The V and J ends lost 10 bases and 2 bases, in that order; junction bases with no gene match: 4. CDR3 length: 13 amino acids. CDR1 SNHLY and CDR2 FYNNEI come from the germline V gene. CDR3 loop: CATQRETYNEQFF. The CDR3 coding sequence is TGTGCCACCCAGCGGGAGACCTACAATGAGCAGTTCTTC.

Ten or more counts support this clone. The gene calls are TRBV29-1 and TRBJ2-5; unclear D gene. V was clipped by 4 bases and J by 5 bases, with 11 bases between them. Germline CDR1 is SQVTM and CDR2 is ANQGSEA. The CDR3 loop spans 12 amino acids. CDR3 amino acids: CSVGLVEETQYF. Written as DNA, the CDR3 is TGCAGCGTTGGGTTGGTTGAGGAGACCCAGTACTTC.

The chain has TRBV29-1 and TRBJ1-1, with no clear D. Germline assignment: CDR1 SQVTM and CDR2 ANQGSEA. V gave up 7 bases and J gave up 1 base, with 13 bases separating them. The CDR3 length is 13 residues. CDR3: CSGDWAGNTEAFF. The DNA of the CDR3 is TGCAGCGGAGATTGGGCCGGGAACACTGAAGCTTTCTTT. Supplemented by reference TRBV29-1 and TRBJ1-1, the full variable domain reads SAVISQKPSRDICQRGTSLTIQCQVDSQVTMMFWYRQQPGQSLTLIATANQGSEATYESGFVIDKFPISRPNLTFSTLTVSNMSPEDSSIYLCSGDWAGNTEAFFGQGTRLTVV.

The rearrangement uses TRBV29-1 and TRBJ2-2, with 8 positions matching TRBD1. V lost 6 bases to trimming and J lost 2 bases; unmatched junction nucleotides: 5. The CDR3 is made up of 14 amino acids. The V gene's germline CDR1 is SQVTM and CDR2 ANQGSEA. The DNA for the CDR3 is TGCAGCGTGATGACAGGGGTCAACACCGGGGAGCTGTTTTTT. Protein: CSVMTGVNTGELFF.

This clone has just a few counts. CDR3 residues: CASSLWALSGTLYNEQFF. Written as DNA, the CDR3 is TGTGCCAGCAGCTTATGGGCTCTAAGCGGGACCCTCTACAATGAGCAGTTCTTC. The chain uses TRBV7-3 and TRBJ2-1, with TRBD2 matching over 7 bases. The V segment lost 2 bases and the J segment 3 bases; nucleotides outside the gene matches: 13. This CDR3 has 18 amino acids. CDR1 and CDR2 from the germline V gene are SGHTA and FQGTGA.

The chain links TRBV27 to TRBJ1-2, with 9 bases fitting TRBD1. Trimming took 3 bases from V and 8 from J; bases not matched to a gene: 7. Germline loops: CDR1 MNHEY, CDR2 SMNVEV (reference sequence). The CDR3 covers 14 residues. The CDR3 here is CASSFTQGARGYTF. CDR3 bases: TGTGCCAGCAGTTTTACACAGGGGGCGCGCGGCTACACCTTC.

This chain links TRBV19 with TRBJ1-5; unclear D gene. This CDR3 region has 15 residues. The germline CDR1 and CDR2 sequences are LNHDA and SQIVND (reference sequence). The V end lost 6 bases, the J end lost 1 base, and 13 bases lay between the germline ends. CDR3 DNA sequence: TGTGCCAGTAGGATACAGTTGAAGAGCAATCAGCCCCAGCATTTT. This gives the protein CASRIQLKSNQPQHF.

This clone has just a few counts. This chain uses TRBV11-2 with TRBJ2-5; D remains unclear. This CDR3 region has 14 residues. Trimming removed 5 bases from V and 7 bases from J, with 17 bases in between. Germline CDR1 SGHAT, CDR2 FQNNGV. Here the CDR3 DNA reads TGTGCCAGCAGCCCCAGTTCGTCGGGTCGGACCCAGTACTTC. It is translated as CASSPSSSGRTQYF.

V is TRBV30 and J is TRBJ1-2, with D possibly TRBD1 on 5 matching bases. CDR1 and CDR2 from the germline V gene are GTSNPN and SVGIG (reference sequence). Trimming left V 0 bases short and J 7 bases short, with 15 bases between. The length of the CDR3 is 14 residues. For the CDR3, the DNA is TGTGCCTGGAGTGTAAGTCCGCAGGGTCCTGGCTACACCTTC. This sequence encodes CAWSVSPQGPGYTF.

The chain links TRBV29-1 to TRBJ1-2; possibly TRBD1 for D (6 bases). The ends were cut back, 5 bases at V and 4 bases at J, with 14 bases in the middle. CDR3 length: 13 residues. Germline V lookup: CDR1 SQVTM, CDR2 ANQGSEA. The CDR3: CSVSPGALYGYTF. The CDR3 coding sequence is TGCAGCGTTTCCCCGGGGGCGCTCTATGGCTACACCTTC.

The CDR3 here is CASSLRDSSYEQYF. CDR3 coding DNA: TGCGCCAGCAGCCTCCGGGACAGTTCCTACGAGCAGTACTTC. The gene calls are TRBV4-1 and TRBJ2-7; 7 nucleotides agree with TRBD1. Germline CDR1 MGHRA, CDR2 YSYEKL. V lost 4 bases and J lost 1; bases outside the gene matches: 4. The CDR3 has 14 residues.

The rearrangement joins TRBV27 to TRBJ1-5, with D unclear. Per germline, CDR1 MNHEY and CDR2 SMNVEV (reference sequence). CDR3 length: 12 residues. V dropped 8 bases and J dropped 3 bases, with 8 bases sitting between them. CDR3 amino acids: CASGPYNQPQHF. The CDR3 bases are TGTGCCAGCGGGCCTTACAATCAGCCCCAGCATTTT.

This clone was counted between two and nine times. CDR3 DNA: TGTGCCAGCAGCCGACCTATGGGGACCCAGTACTTC. This encodes CASSRPMGTQYF. V and J are TRBV7-2 and TRBJ2-5; no reliable D call. The CDR3 consists of 12 residues. Germline V gene lookup returns CDR1 SGHTA and CDR2 FQGNSA. V gave up 5 bases and J gave up 7 bases, with 11 bases separating them. Looking up the rest from reference TRBV7-2 and TRBJ2-5 gives the full variable domain: GAGVSQSPSNKVTEKGKDVELRCDPISGHTALYWYRQSLGQGLEFLIYFQGNSAPDKSGLPSDRFSAERTGGSVSTLTIQRTQQEDSAVYLCASSRPMGTQYFGPGTRLLVL.